What follows are 22 T cell receptor beta chains derived from one specimen sequenced in a study of Tregs in tolerant kidney transplant recipients (dated 2019 in TCRdb). The library came from the immunoSEQ multiplex PCR assay. Drawn from immuneACCESS, this table holds only the in-frame rearrangements with V and J called that TCRdb kept. Clones are partly lost; checked studies trace under half to an unresolved V gene and leave the rest unexplained. Recorded for this sample are roughly 64,000 clones; less than 98% of them occurred a single time. 0.34% of the sample rests with the top ten. In light of the paper, this sample's time point label describes: blood sample drawn before combined kidney and bone marrow transplant. The sequenced sample was Tregs from blood, obtained before the transplant. The source is a human donor who received a combined kidney and bone marrow transplant.

This clone was picked up one time. J is TRBJ2-3 and V is TRBV27; possibly TRBD2 for D (5 bases). CDR1 and CDR2 (germline): MNHEY, SMNVEV (reference sequence). Between the trimmed V and J ends, which lost 2 bases and 3 bases, there was a span of 6 bases. The CDR3 length is 13 residues. This chain's CDR3 is CASSLTRTDTQYF. CDR3 coding DNA: TGTGCCAGCAGTTTAACTAGAACAGATACGCAGTATTTT.

This chain connects TRBV5-1 to TRBJ2-5, with D perhaps matching TRBD1 (6 bases). Trimming took 6 bases from V and 1 from J, leaving 13 bases between them. CDR1 and CDR2 from the germline V gene are SGHRS and YFSETQ. The CDR3 covers 14 residues. In nucleotides, the CDR3 is TGCGCCAGCAACCTTGGACAGCTCCAAGAGACCCAGTACTTC. As protein: CASNLGQLQETQYF. Looking up the rest from reference TRBV5-1 and TRBJ2-5 gives the full variable domain: KAGVTQTPRYLIKTRGQQVTLSCSPISGHRSVSWYQQTPGQGLQFLFEYFSETQRNKGNFPGRFSGRQFSNSRSEMNVSTLELGDSALYLCASNLGQLQETQYFGPGTRLLVL.

The J gene is TRBJ2-5, the V gene TRBV2; the match to TRBD2 covers 8 bases. CDR3 length: 15 amino acids. Germline-derived CDR1 and CDR2 are SNHLY and FYNNEI. V shed 5 bases, J shed 7 bases, and the junction held 12 bases outside the gene matches. The CDR3 spells CASSLNGGVSATQYF. CDR3 DNA sequence: TGTGCCAGCAGTCTCAACGGGGGGGTATCCGCGACCCAGTACTTC. Filled out from reference TRBV2 and TRBJ2-5, the complete variable domain reads EPEVTQTPSHQVTQMGQEVILRCVPISNHLYFYWYRQILGQKVEFLVSFYNNEISEKSEIFDDQFSVERPDGSNFTLKIRSTKLEDSAMYFCASSLNGGVSATQYFGPGTRLLVL.

The gene calls are TRBV2 and TRBJ1-2, with a tentative D call TRBD1 (6 bases). CDR3 length: 11 amino acids. Germline V gene data show CDR1 as SNHLY and CDR2 as FYNNEI. Trimming left V 10 bases short and J 8 bases short, with 14 bases between. CDR3 loop: CATSQGVGYTF. The DNA of the CDR3 is TGTGCCACCTCACAGGGTGTAGGCTACACCTTC.

This clone came up once. CDR3 nucleotides: TGTGCCAGCAGCTTTGCGACAGGGGCCTACGAGCAGTACTTC. It codes for CASSFATGAYEQYF. The genes are TRBV11-1 and TRBJ2-7, with 8 positions matching TRBD1. The CDR3 is made up of 14 amino acids. Trimming removed 3 bases from V and 2 bases from J; junction bases left unmatched: 3. Germline V gives CDR1 SGHAT, CDR2 FQDESV (reference sequence).

The chain links TRBV5-8 to TRBJ2-3; 11 nucleotides line up with TRBD2. V was pared by 2 bases and J by 5 bases, with 4 bases of the junction left unmatched. The CDR3 extends over 15 amino acids. CDR1 and CDR2 from the germline V gene are SGHTS and YDEGEE. This CDR3 is CASSLTSGRVDTQYF. The CDR3 DNA reads as TGTGCCAGCAGCTTAACTAGCGGGAGAGTAGATACGCAGTATTTT.

J is TRBJ1-1 and V is TRBV18; 9 bases agree with TRBD1. J gave up 0 bases and V 3 bases, and 2 bases lay outside the gene matches. There are 15 residues in the CDR3. Germline V CDR1 and CDR2: KGHSH, LQKENI. The CDR3 sequence: CASSPGQGLNTEAFF. The CDR3 nucleotides read TGTGCCAGCTCACCGGGACAGGGATTGAACACTGAAGCTTTCTTT.

This CDR3 reads CASSPGRGANLEQYF. Here the CDR3 DNA reads TGTGCCAGCTCACCCGGGAGGGGGGCTAACCTCGAGCAGTACTTC. V and J are TRBV18 and TRBJ2-7; 8 bases align to TRBD2. CDR3 length: 15 residues. Germline CDR1 is KGHSH and CDR2 is LQKENI. V was pared by 3 bases and J by 6 bases, with 10 bases of the junction left unmatched. The complete variable domain, with remaining parts taken from reference TRBV18 and TRBJ2-7, reads NAGVMQNPRHLVRRRGQEARLRCSPMKGHSHVYWYRQLPEEGLKFMVYLQKENIIDESGMPKERFSAEFPKEGPSILRIQQVVRGDSAAYFCASSPGRGANLEQYFGPGTRLTVT.

The table lists this clone with a count of one. The chain joins TRBV6-5 to TRBJ1-1; TRBD1 matches at 7 bases. Germline trimming cut 5 bases from V and 7 bases from J; bases unmatched to any gene: 10. Germline CDR1 is MNHEY and CDR2 is SVGAGI. This CDR3 spans 14 amino acids. The CDR3 sequence: CASSRGLGTGEAFF. The DNA of the CDR3 is TGTGCCAGCAGTAGGGGGCTAGGGACCGGTGAAGCTTTCTTT.

This chain links TRBV7-8 with TRBJ2-5; D gene unclear. CDR1 is SGHVS and CDR2 is FQNEAQ in the germline V gene. Deletions cut 5 bases from V and 4 bases from J, with 11 bases between. The CDR3 runs 13 residues. DNA for the CDR3: TGTGCCAGCAGCCTTCGAGAGAGAGAGACCCAGTACTTC. The encoded protein is CASSLRERETQYF. The whole variable domain, filled in from reference TRBV7-8 and TRBJ2-5, reads GAGVSQSPRYKVAKRGQDVALRCDPISGHVSLFWYQQALGQGPEFLTYFQNEAQLDKSGLPSDRFFAERPEGSVSTLKIQRTQQEDSAVYLCASSLRERETQYFGPGTRLLVL.

The rearrangement uses TRBV29-1 and TRBJ2-1; 11 bases map to TRBD2. Germline trimming cut 7 bases from V and 3 bases from J; bases unmatched to any gene: 2. The germline V gene has CDR1 SQVTM and CDR2 ANQGSEA. This CDR3 region has 13 residues. As DNA, the CDR3 is TGCAGCGGTAGCGGGGGGGGCTACAATGAGCAGTTCTTC. It specifies CSGSGGGYNEQFF.

The chain uses TRBV7-2 and TRBJ2-1; D is perhaps TRBD2 (5 bases). The CDR3 totals 14 residues. Germline loops: CDR1 SGHTA, CDR2 FQGNSA. V lost 2 bases and J lost 3, with 8 bases in between. Written as DNA, the CDR3 is TGTGCCAGCAGCTTATCGGGATTCTACAATGAGCAGTTCTTC. Protein: CASSLSGFYNEQFF.

This clone was observed a single time. The chain recombines TRBV7-3 with TRBJ2-2, with 8 nucleotides matching TRBD2. V lost 10 bases and J lost 6; bases outside the gene matches: 13. From germline, CDR1 is SGHTA and CDR2 FQGTGA. The CDR3 extends over 15 amino acids. The CDR3, as DNA: TGTGCCACCATGGTACGGGGGGGTTGTTCCGGGGAGCTGTTTTTT. This encodes CATMVRGGCSGELFF. Drawing the rest from reference TRBV7-3 and TRBJ2-2, the complete variable domain is GAGVSQTPSNKVTEKGKYVELRCDPISGHTALYWYRQSLGQGPEFLIYFQGTGAADDSGLPNDRFFAVRPEGSVSTLKIQRTERGDSAVYLCATMVRGGCSGELFFGEGSRLTVL.

The V and J genes are TRBV30 and TRBJ2-3, with 8 bases aligning to TRBD1. There are 16 residues in the CDR3. V shed 2 bases and J 8 bases; nucleotides not matched to a gene: 15. CDR1 GTSNPN and CDR2 SVGIG come from the germline V gene (reference sequence). The CDR3 DNA reads as TGTGCCTGGAGTCGTCAAGGACAGGGTTGGGTGGGTACGCAGTATTTT. It specifies CAWSRQGQGWVGTQYF. The full variable domain, in which reference TRBV30 and TRBJ2-3 provide the parts outside the CDR3, is SQTIHQWPATLVQPVGSPLSLECTVEGTSNPNLYWYRQAAGRGLQLLFYSVGIGQISSEVPQNLSASRPQDRQFILSSKKLLLSDSGFYLCAWSRQGQGWVGTQYFGPGTRLTVL.

The rearrangement uses TRBV5-8 and TRBJ1-6, with D possibly matching TRBD1 (5 bases). Germline CDR1 SGHTS, CDR2 YDEGEE. This CDR3 has 14 residues. V lost 4 bases and J 9 bases, leaving 14 bases between the germline ends. The CDR3 DNA is TGTGCCAGCAGCCGGACATCTTTGACTTCACCCCTCCACTTT. Translated, it gives CASSRTSLTSPLHF.

J is TRBJ1-6 and V is TRBV5-1; D uncertain. The V and J ends lost 3 bases and 0 bases respectively, with 7 bases between them. The CDR3 loop spans 15 amino acids. CDR1 and CDR2 (germline): SGHRS, YFSETQ. DNA of the CDR3: TGCGCCAGCAGCTCGAGTAGCTCCTATAATTCACCCCTCCACTTT. Amino acid sequence: CASSSSSSYNSPLHF.

This rearrangement joins TRBV7-9 to TRBJ1-2, with D unclear. V was cut by 7 bases and J by 1 base, with 13 bases left in between. Germline CDR1 SEHNR, CDR2 FQNEAQ (reference sequence). The length of the CDR3 is 14 residues. The CDR3 region has the DNA TGTGCCAGCAACTCCTTGATCGGTAACTATGGCTACACCTTC. Translation: CASNSLIGNYGYTF.

The CDR3 nucleotides read TGTGCCAGCAGCCAATCACAGGTTCCCTCTGGAAACACCATATATTTT. It yields the protein CASSQSQVPSGNTIYF. V and J are TRBV7-2 and TRBJ1-3; possible D gene TRBD1, 5 bases. The germline gives CDR1 SGHTA, CDR2 FQGNSA. This CDR3 spans 16 amino acids. Trimming cost V 5 bases and J 0 bases, with 14 bases left between them.

The rearrangement uses TRBV15 and TRBJ1-2; 10 bases are shared with TRBD1. The germline gives CDR1 LNHNV, CDR2 YYDKDF (reference sequence). The CDR3 runs to 15 residues. V dropped 1 base and J dropped 7; count of bases not matched to a gene: 6. CDR3 DNA: TGTGCCACCAGCAGAGGGCGGGACAGGGGAAGTGGCTACACCTTC. Its protein is CATSRGRDRGSGYTF.

This rearrangement joins TRBV10-3 to TRBJ1-2, with TRBD1 matching 11 bases. The germline V gene encodes CDR1 ENHRY and CDR2 SYGVKD. Losses at the gene ends were 6 bases for V and 2 bases for J; bases not matched to a gene: 8. CDR3 size: 16 residues. The CDR3 loop is CAIRGTGTGGNYGYTF. Here the CDR3 DNA reads TGTGCCATCAGAGGGACCGGGACAGGGGGGAACTATGGCTACACCTTC.

The V and J genes are TRBV19 and TRBJ2-3; TRBD2 matches 7 bases. Germline CDR1 LNHDA, CDR2 SQIVND (reference sequence). Unmatched junction bases numbered 9, after V lost 7 bases and J lost 5 bases. This CDR3 has 14 residues. The CDR3 DNA reads TGTGCCAGTAAGATTGCGGGAGTGCAAGATACGCAGTATTTT. This codes for CASKIAGVQDTQYF.

In its sample, this clone was seen once. This sequence joins TRBV28 and TRBJ1-2, with 12 nucleotides matching TRBD1. After removal of 6 bases from V and 4 bases from J, the junction contained 6 bases not matched to a gene. CDR1 is MDHEN, CDR2 SYDVKM, per germline. The CDR3 sequence is 15 residues long. CDR3 amino acids: CASRTPGQGAYGYTF. CDR3 nucleotide sequence: TGTGCCAGCAGAACCCCGGGACAGGGGGCCTATGGCTACACCTTC.